The entry below gives a single TCR beta chain sequence along with its context. Its antigen is not yet known. Within one base of it there is no much larger clone, and no base qualities were kept. The collaborating institutions used their own protocols to collect whole blood in K2EDTA tubes. For TCRbeta analysis, collaborator samples were shipped as frozen whole blood, as isolated PBMCs, or as DNA extracted from either sample type. These data originate in a study of blood T cell repertoires in COVID-19 (dated by TCRdb to 2020 to 2022). For context, the study as a whole: The collaborator samples originated in the United States, Italy and Spain and spanned the acute and convalescent phases of COVID-19. The material from the prospective study consisted of cDNA or gDNA derived from T cells, B-cell-depleted T cells, or PBMCs. The dataset comprised deeply sampled blood TCRbeta repertoires from subjects exposed to, actively infected with, or recovered from COVID-19. The repertoires were released in a freely available public database meant as a resource for research on the immune response to SARS-CoV-2. The samples were drawn from two sources: the first 160 participants of the ongoing ImmuneRACE study, and 950 to 1,500 subjects contributed by 6 global collaborators. Nearly every sample came with metadata listing a de-identified subject ID, COVID-19 status, age in years and sex. HLA class I and class II types, where available, came from metadata supplied by the sample provider rather than from assay-based typing. Overall results and qualifications from the work: Clinical and demographic metadata were provided uncurated, with the amount varying by source and participant.

Spanning cysteine to phenylalanine, the CDR3 consists of 12 amino acids. CDR3 DNA only is kept here, 36 bases in frame from base 1. The immunoSEQ Assay, a bias-controlled multiplex PCR, was used to amplify TCRbeta CDR3 regions from genomic DNA. Per the source publication's procedure: Within the assay, amplification of reference gene primers was used to estimate how many nucleated cells each sample contained. To quantify the absolute abundance of each unique TCRbeta CDR3 rearrangement, sequence reads were collapsed and filtered. For each sample, productive Simpson clonality was calculated as the square root of Simpson's diversity index over productive rearrangements. Held by TCRdb, this immuneACCESS table contains in-frame sequences only and omits some clones. Under half of the omission traces to an unresolved V gene where checked; the cause of the rest is unknown. D and trimming come from the DNA, and the V and J calls and clone size come from that table. This sample has hundreds of thousands of clones in its table, and around four fifths of those were observed once. The ten largest account for approximately 1.9% of the sample.

Sequenced material: peripheral blood. This chain joins TRBV21-1 to TRBJ1-5; TRBD1, the table's D call, lacks a check against the DNA. TRBV21-1 is reported as a pseudogene. This sequence was found in a woman of 80 years or more with acute or convalescent COVID-19. The DNA sequence is given as TGTGCCAGCAGGACAGGATCTCAGCCCCAGCATTTT. This codes for CASRTGSQPQHF.